Detailed here is one TCR beta chain. The antigen is unknown. Per the original methods: Lowest detectable productive clonotype frequency was 2.59 x 10-5. Method: immunoSEQ multiplex PCR; TCRdb's copy keeps in-frame clones and lacks some. That table is the source of V, J and clone size, and D and trimming were worked out from the DNA. The sample contains about 30,000 clones, around 80% of which appear only once. Controls came from buffy coats of healthy blood donors. The ends were cut back, 5 bases at V and 7 bases at J, with 14 bases in the middle. CDR1 SEHNR and CDR2 FQNEAQ come from the germline V gene (reference sequence). The CDR3 spans 13 residues. These data are taken from a study of STAT5B mutations in CD4+ large granular lymphocyte leukemia. The study, taken as a whole, reports: Top patient clones used TRBV06 genes more often: 8/27 versus 2/35 in controls. Main leukemic clonotypes were patient-specific, but 20% to 25% appeared at low frequency elsewhere.

The chain employs TRBV7-9 and TRBJ1-1; D may be TRBD1 (5 bases). This TCR derives from a human donor in good health. Sequenced input: CD4+ T cells from blood buffy coats. This CDR3 reads CASSPGLGLEAFF. The CDR3 DNA reads as TGTGCCAGCAGCCCGGGGCTAGGACTTGAAGCTTTCTTT.